This T cell receptor (beta chain) was found in a study of regulatory T cells in long-lasting Graves disease. General study results and limits: Persistent Graves' patients showed a TCR diversity that was lower than that of newly diagnosed ones.

The time point is: newly diagnosed GD, antithyroid drugs for less than 3 months. There was RNA extracted from PBMCs, and the TCR library was made from it. HTBI primers from iRepertoire and Arm-PCR of CDR3 regions yielded the TCR beta libraries. TCRdb re-called the multiplex PCR reads with MiXCR, one entry per CDR3 protein. The repertoire consists of roughly 360,000 distinct CDR3 sequences, with 10% to 15% occurring once and the leading ten covering under 20%. In regard to this clonotype: Its antigen remains unidentified.

CDR1 is MNHNS, CDR2 SASEGT, per germline. V shed 10 bases and J shed 3 bases, with 13 bases lying between them. This CDR3 has 13 amino acids. A further study also used this sample, focusing on T cells in Graves' hyperthyroidism and ophthalmopathy. That publication notes: Researchers defined stable Graves' hyperthyroidism as no ophthalmopathy progression within 18 months. Based on clinical symptoms, serum thyroxine and TRAb, thyroid ultrasound and orbital computed tomography, diagnoses were reached. The model forecast ophthalmopathy, anticipating it by a median around 6.5 months before onset.

The V gene is TRBV6-1, the J gene TRBJ1-5; D is uncertain. The sample consisted of peripheral blood mononuclear cells (PBMCs), taken at new diagnosis, from a patient treated with antithyroid drugs. This sequence was found in a woman between 18 and 29 years old with Graves disease. CDR3 sequence reads: CATQRGYNQPQHF. The CDR3 region has the DNA TGTGCCACCCAAAGAGGGTACAATCAGCCCCAGCATTTT.